Below are 25 T cell receptor beta chains sequenced from a single sample in a study of graft-versus-host responses after intestinal transplantation. Using immunoSEQ multiplex PCR, the repertoire was profiled, and TCRdb retains in-frame clones only, with some absent. The sample contains around 50,000 clones, roughly 90% of which appear only once. The sample consisted of PBMCs, taken 26 days after transplant. The source of these receptors is a human patient who received an intestinal transplant, so some T cells may come from the graft donor.

In DNA, the CDR3 is TGTGCCAGCAGTGCAACAGGGGGGCCTGAGCAGTTCTTC. This translates into CASSATGGPEQFF. J is TRBJ2-1 and V is TRBV6-1; 8 nucleotides align to TRBD1. Germline trimming cut 4 bases from V and 9 bases from J; bases unmatched to any gene: 5. The CDR3 loop spans 13 amino acids. The germline CDR1 and CDR2 sequences are MNHNS and SASEGT.

The chain's CDR3 is CASRVTGSYNSPLHF. CDR3 nucleotide sequence: TGTGCCAGCAGGGTGACAGGCTCCTATAATTCACCCCTCCACTTT. The chain recombines TRBV6-1 with TRBJ1-6; weak D call: TRBD1 (6 bases). CDR3 length: 15 residues. Trimming shortened V by 6 bases and J by 0 bases, and 9 bases separated the two germline ends. Germline-derived CDR1 and CDR2 are MNHNS and SASEGT.

The V and J genes are TRBV7-9 and TRBJ2-7; D is uncertain. There are 14 residues in the CDR3. Germline V gene lookup returns CDR1 SEHNR and CDR2 FQNEAQ (reference sequence). V was clipped by 5 bases and J by 2 bases, with 13 bases between them. This CDR3 reads CASSLRPGPYEQYF. The DNA for the CDR3 is TGTGCCAGCAGCCTAAGACCAGGTCCCTACGAGCAGTACTTC. Full variable domain (missing parts from reference TRBV7-9 and TRBJ2-7): DTGVSQNPRHKITKRGQNVTFRCDPISEHNRLYWYRQTLGQGPEFLTYFQNEAQLEKSRLLSDRFSAERPKGSFSTLEIQRTEQGDSAMYLCASSLRPGPYEQYFGPGTRLTVT.

J is TRBJ2-1 and V is TRBV5-6; 10 bases map to TRBD1. V shed 1 base and J 6 bases; nucleotides not matched to a gene: 4. The CDR3 contains 15 residues. CDR1 and CDR2 (germline): SGHDT, YYEEEE. The CDR3 spells CASSLLGQGLNEQFF. The CDR3 region has the DNA TGTGCCAGCAGCTTGTTGGGACAGGGGCTCAATGAGCAGTTCTTC. Together with reference TRBV5-6 and TRBJ2-1, the CDR3 gives the full variable domain: DAGVTQSPTHLIKTRGQQVTLRCSPKSGHDTVSWYQQALGQGPQFIFQYYEEEERQRGNFPDRFSGHQFPNYSSELNVNALLLGDSALYLCASSLLGQGLNEQFFGPGTRLTVL.

This chain links TRBV28 with TRBJ1-2; no firm D call. The germline V and J ends were trimmed by 5 bases and 0 bases, with 10 bases remaining between them. CDR1 and CDR2 (germline): MDHEN, SYDVKM. This CDR3 has 14 residues. CDR3 nucleotide sequence: TGTGCCAGCAGTCCCAACGGGACTAACTATGGCTACACCTTC. This gives the protein CASSPNGTNYGYTF.

V and J are TRBV28 and TRBJ1-5; a possible D gene is TRBD1 (5 bases). This CDR3 region has 15 residues. Looked up from germline, CDR1 is MDHEN and CDR2 is SYDVKM. Trimming took off 3 bases at V and 0 bases at J, with 9 bases between the two ends. As DNA, the CDR3 is TGTGCCAGCAGTTTGGGGCGGAATAGCAATCAGCCCCAGCATTTT. This translates into CASSLGRNSNQPQHF.

Only one count was recorded for this clone. The chain couples TRBV9 to TRBJ2-3; 8 bases line up with TRBD1. The ends lost 1 base at V and 6 bases at J; junction bases unmatched: 1. This CDR3 is built from 13 residues. Germline loops: CDR1 SGDLS, CDR2 YYNGEE. The CDR3, as DNA: TGTGCCAGCAGCGTATGGGACAGGGATACGCAGTATTTT. Protein sequence: CASSVWDRDTQYF.

The chain links TRBV15 to TRBJ2-3, with 9 bases that match TRBD1. The CDR3 contains 16 residues. J was trimmed by 4 bases and V by 1 base; bases with no gene match: 6. Germline lookup yields CDR1 LNHNV and CDR2 YYDKDF (reference sequence). The CDR3 region is CATSRGPGQGPDTQYF. The CDR3 region has the DNA TGTGCCACCAGCAGAGGACCGGGACAGGGACCAGATACGCAGTATTTT.

This chain joins TRBV9 and TRBJ2-7; D not resolved. Trimming cost V 4 bases and J 2 bases, with 19 bases left between them. There are 16 residues in the CDR3. Germline-derived CDR1 and CDR2 are SGDLS and YYNGEE. This chain's CDR3 is CASSRGERPQPYEQYF. In DNA form, the CDR3 reads TGTGCCAGCAGCCGAGGTGAGAGACCCCAGCCCTACGAGCAGTACTTC. The full variable domain, with the rest looked up from reference TRBV9 and TRBJ2-7, is DSGVTQTPKHLITATGQRVTLRCSPRSGDLSVYWYQQSLDQGLQFLIQYYNGEERAKGNILERFSAQQFPDLHSELNLSSLELGDSALYFCASSRGERPQPYEQYFGPGTRLTVT.

This chain uses TRBV30 with TRBJ1-1, with 9 bases identical to TRBD1. Germline V gives CDR1 GTSNPN, CDR2 SVGIG (reference sequence). This CDR3 is 16 amino acids long. V shed 1 base, J shed 1 base, and the junction held 7 bases outside the gene matches. CDR3 residues: CAWSEGTGFSNTEAFF. CDR3 sequence (DNA): TGTGCCTGGAGTGAGGGGACAGGGTTTTCGAACACTGAAGCTTTCTTT.

V is TRBV25-1 and J is TRBJ1-2; 8 bases map to TRBD1. V was clipped by 2 bases and J by 10 bases; unmatched bases: 12. The length of the CDR3 is 15 residues. Germline CDR1 reads MGHDK; CDR2 reads SYGVNS. The CDR3 spells CASSEIRTGPNAYTF. The CDR3 DNA reads TGTGCCAGCAGTGAAATTCGGACAGGGCCGAATGCCTACACCTTC.

The chain employs TRBV27 and TRBJ2-1, with 14 bases lining up with TRBD2. Germline V lookup: CDR1 MNHEY, CDR2 SMNVEV (reference sequence). Germline trimming cut 8 bases from V and 12 bases from J; bases unmatched to any gene: 12. This CDR3 has 15 residues. CDR3 loop: CASGPGTSGGVGQFF. CDR3 bases: TGTGCCAGCGGGCCCGGGACTAGCGGGGGTGTTGGGCAGTTCTTC.

The rearrangement joins TRBV6-1 to TRBJ1-6; 7 positions agree with TRBD1. Germline V CDR1 and CDR2: MNHNS, SASEGT. V lost 4 bases, J lost 9 bases, and 6 bases stayed unmatched. The CDR3 sequence is 14 residues long. The CDR3 region is CASSAETGSSPLHF. CDR3 coding DNA: TGTGCCAGCAGTGCCGAGACAGGGAGTTCACCCCTCCACTTT.

CDR3 residues: CASGFGDWDVQPQHF. As DNA, the CDR3 is TGTGCCAGCGGGTTCGGGGACTGGGACGTTCAGCCCCAGCATTTT. V usage is TRBV21-1 and J usage is TRBJ1-5. TRBV21-1 is flagged as a pseudogene. CDR3 size: 15 residues.

The chain employs TRBV6-5 and TRBJ1-2, with D tentatively TRBD1 (6 bases). Germline V gene lookup returns CDR1 MNHEY and CDR2 SVGAGI. The CDR3 loop spans 14 amino acids. V lost 2 bases, J lost 3 bases, and 10 bases lay in between. Here the CDR3 DNA reads TGTGCCAGCAGTTACGCGGCAGGGGACTATGGCTACACCTTC. It specifies CASSYAAGDYGYTF.

The sample holds one count of this clone. The chain employs TRBV27 and TRBJ1-1; a possible D gene is TRBD1 (6 bases). The V gene's germline CDR1 is MNHEY and CDR2 SMNVEV (reference sequence). With 5 bases removed from V and 1 base from J, the gap between germline ends came to 11 bases. The CDR3 runs to 14 residues. The CDR3 is CASSIQGGNTEAFF. CDR3 DNA: TGTGCCAGCAGTATCCAAGGGGGGAACACTGAAGCTTTCTTT.

The CDR3, as DNA: TGTGCCAGCCGGGGGACAGGGAAGGAGCAGTACTTC. Translating it yields CASRGTGKEQYF. The rearrangement links TRBV2 to TRBJ2-7; 9 bases align to TRBD1. With 8 bases clipped from V and 7 bases from J, the junction kept 6 bases outside the gene matches. This CDR3 is built from 12 residues. The germline gives CDR1 SNHLY, CDR2 FYNNEI.

This rearrangement joins TRBV4-1 to TRBJ2-6, with TRBD1 matching 7 bases. Germline V gene lookup returns CDR1 MGHRA and CDR2 YSYEKL. V lost 0 bases, J lost 4 bases, and 3 bases stayed unmatched. CDR3 length: 16 residues. In DNA, the CDR3 is TGCGCCAGCAGCCAAGACAGGGGGACAGGGGCCAACGTCCTGACTTTC. This sequence encodes CASSQDRGTGANVLTF.

This chain joins TRBV5-5 and TRBJ2-1; 7 bases agree with TRBD1. J gave up 5 bases and V 1 base, and 3 bases lay outside the gene matches. The CDR3 is 14 residues long. Germline lookup yields CDR1 SGHKS and CDR2 YYEKEE (reference sequence). The CDR3 loop reads CASSLPGTDNEQFF. Here the CDR3 DNA reads TGTGCCAGCAGCTTGCCGGGGACAGACAATGAGCAGTTCTTC.

The chain is built from TRBV29-1 and TRBJ1-2, with 8 bases matching TRBD1. CDR1 and CDR2 (germline): SQVTM, ANQGSEA. The junction had 2 bases not matched to a gene; V was cut back by 6 bases and J by 2 bases. The CDR3 extends over 12 amino acids. The CDR3 loop is CSVRTGNYGYTF. The CDR3 DNA reads as TGCAGCGTGAGGACAGGGAACTATGGCTACACCTTC. Filled out from reference TRBV29-1 and TRBJ1-2, the complete variable domain reads SAVISQKPSRDICQRGTSLTIQCQVDSQVTMMFWYRQQPGQSLTLIATANQGSEATYESGFVIDKFPISRPNLTFSTLTVSNMSPEDSSIYLCSVRTGNYGYTFGSGTRLTVV.

V gene TRBV4-1 combines with J gene TRBJ1-3, with TRBD1 identical over 8 bases. The CDR3 spans 16 residues. V lost 3 bases to trimming and J lost 2 bases; unmatched junction nucleotides: 6. Germline V lookup: CDR1 MGHRA, CDR2 YSYEKL. DNA for the CDR3: TGCGCCAGCAGCCAGGTTGGGACAGGCGCTGGAAACACCATATATTTT. Residues: CASSQVGTGAGNTIYF.

This chain links TRBV9 with TRBJ2-5; TRBD1 aligns across 11 bases. The CDR3 extends over 16 amino acids. Germline V CDR1 and CDR2: SGDLS, YYNGEE. After removal of 3 bases from V and 4 bases from J, the junction contained 8 bases not matched to a gene. The CDR3 protein is CASSDRTGTGGETQYF. CDR3 DNA: TGTGCCAGCAGCGACCGTACCGGGACAGGGGGAGAGACCCAGTACTTC.

The rearrangement uses TRBV6-1 and TRBJ1-3; D remains unclear. Trimming cost V 2 bases and J 1 base, with 6 bases left between them. Per germline, CDR1 MNHNS and CDR2 SASEGT. There are 14 residues in the CDR3. DNA for the CDR3: TGTGCCAGCAGTGAAAACAGATCTGGAAACACCATATATTTT. Its translation is CASSENRSGNTIYF.

The rearrangement links TRBV7-2 to TRBJ1-2; 7 nucleotides agree with TRBD1. V lost 1 base, J lost 0 bases, and 2 bases stayed unmatched. The CDR3 covers 15 residues. Germline V lookup: CDR1 SGHTA, CDR2 FQGNSA. CDR3 sequence reads: CASSLGQGANYGYTF. Written as DNA, the CDR3 is TGTGCCAGCAGCTTAGGACAGGGAGCTAACTATGGCTACACCTTC.

CDR3 in DNA: TGTGCCAGCAGCTTAGTGGGGGGAACTGAAGCTTTCTTT. The encoded protein is CASSLVGGTEAFF. J is TRBJ1-1 and V is TRBV11-2; D perhaps matches TRBD1 (5 bases). This CDR3 spans 13 amino acids. The V gene lost 1 base and the J gene lost 5 bases, with 8 bases spanning the gap. Germline V gene data show CDR1 as SGHAT and CDR2 as FQNNGV. Full variable domain (rest looked up from reference TRBV11-2 and TRBJ1-1): EAGVAQSPRYKIIEKRQSVAFWCNPISGHATLYWYQQILGQGPKLLIQFQNNGVVDDSQLPKDRFSAERLKGVDSTLKIQPAKLEDSAVYLCASSLVGGTEAFFGQGTRLTVV.